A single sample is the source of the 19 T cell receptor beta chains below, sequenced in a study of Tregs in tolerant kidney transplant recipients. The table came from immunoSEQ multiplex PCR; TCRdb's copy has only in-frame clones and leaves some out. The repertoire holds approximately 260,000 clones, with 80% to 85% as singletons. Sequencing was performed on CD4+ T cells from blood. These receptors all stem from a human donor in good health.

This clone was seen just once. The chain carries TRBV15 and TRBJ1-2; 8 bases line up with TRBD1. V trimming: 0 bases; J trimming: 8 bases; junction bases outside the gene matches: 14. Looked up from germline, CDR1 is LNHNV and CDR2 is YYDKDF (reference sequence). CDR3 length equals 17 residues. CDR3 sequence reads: CATSRDLRSGGLEGYTF. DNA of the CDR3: TGTGCCACCAGCAGAGATTTGAGGTCAGGGGGCTTGGAAGGCTACACCTTC. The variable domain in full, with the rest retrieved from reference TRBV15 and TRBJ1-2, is DAMVIQNPRYQVTQFGKPVTLSCSQTLNHNVMYWYQQKSSQAPKLLFHYYDKDFNNEADTPDNFQSRRPNTSFCFLDIRSPGLGDTAMYLCATSRDLRSGGLEGYTFGSGTRLTVV.

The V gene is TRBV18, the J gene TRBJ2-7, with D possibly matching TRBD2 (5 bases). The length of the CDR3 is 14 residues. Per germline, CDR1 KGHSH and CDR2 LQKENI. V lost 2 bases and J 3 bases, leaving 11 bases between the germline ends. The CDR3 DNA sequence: TGTGCCAGCTCACCATTAGGTCGGGACTACGAGCAGTACTTC. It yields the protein CASSPLGRDYEQYF.

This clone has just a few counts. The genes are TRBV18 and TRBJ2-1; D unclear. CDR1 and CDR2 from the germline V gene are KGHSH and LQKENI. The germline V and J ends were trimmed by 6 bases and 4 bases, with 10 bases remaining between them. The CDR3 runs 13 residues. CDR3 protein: CASSPAVYNEQFF. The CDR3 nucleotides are TGTGCCAGCTCCCCGGCCGTGTACAATGAGCAGTTCTTC.

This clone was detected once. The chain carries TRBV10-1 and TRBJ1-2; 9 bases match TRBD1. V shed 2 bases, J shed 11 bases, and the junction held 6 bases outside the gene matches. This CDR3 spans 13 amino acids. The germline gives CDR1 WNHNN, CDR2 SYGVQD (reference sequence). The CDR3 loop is CASSEPGQGNYTF. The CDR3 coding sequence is TGCGCCAGCAGTGAGCCGGGACAGGGTAATTACACCTTC.

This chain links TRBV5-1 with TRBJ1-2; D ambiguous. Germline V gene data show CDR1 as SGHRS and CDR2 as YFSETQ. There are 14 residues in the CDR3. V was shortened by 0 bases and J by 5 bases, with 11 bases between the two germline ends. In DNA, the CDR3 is TGCGCCAGCAGCTTGGTGCCGGGAATTTATGGCTACACCTTC. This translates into CASSLVPGIYGYTF.

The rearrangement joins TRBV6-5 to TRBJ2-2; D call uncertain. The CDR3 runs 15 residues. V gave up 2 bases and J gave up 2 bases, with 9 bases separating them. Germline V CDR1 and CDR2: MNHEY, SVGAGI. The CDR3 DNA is TGTGCCAGCAGTTACGAGGCAGGAAACACCGGGGAGCTGTTTTTT. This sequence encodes CASSYEAGNTGELFF.

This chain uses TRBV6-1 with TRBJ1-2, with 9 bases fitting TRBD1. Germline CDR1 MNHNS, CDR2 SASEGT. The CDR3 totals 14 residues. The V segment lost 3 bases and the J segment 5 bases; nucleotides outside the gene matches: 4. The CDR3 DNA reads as TGTGCCAGCAGTGAGAGACAGGGGGATTATGGCTACACCTTC. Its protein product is CASSERQGDYGYTF.

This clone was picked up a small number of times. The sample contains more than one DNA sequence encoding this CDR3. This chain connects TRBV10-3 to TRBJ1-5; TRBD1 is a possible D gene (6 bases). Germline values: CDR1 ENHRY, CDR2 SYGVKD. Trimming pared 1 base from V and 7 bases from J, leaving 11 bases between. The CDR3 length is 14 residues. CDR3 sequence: CAISELGADQPQHF. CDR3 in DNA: TGTGCCATCAGTGAGTTGGGGGCGGACCAGCCCCAGCATTTT.

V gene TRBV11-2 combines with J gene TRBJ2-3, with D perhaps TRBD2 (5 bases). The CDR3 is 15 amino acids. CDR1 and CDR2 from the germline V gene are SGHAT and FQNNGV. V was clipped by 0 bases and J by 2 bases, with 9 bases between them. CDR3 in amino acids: CASSLDSGLTDTQYF. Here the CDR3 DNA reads TGTGCCAGCAGCTTAGATTCCGGACTCACAGATACGCAGTATTTT.

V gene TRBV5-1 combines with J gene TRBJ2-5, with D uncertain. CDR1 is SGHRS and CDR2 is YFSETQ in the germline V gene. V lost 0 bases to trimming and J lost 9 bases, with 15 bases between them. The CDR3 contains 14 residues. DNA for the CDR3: TGCGCCAGCAGCTTGGAGAACTCTCAAATGGCCCAGTACTTC. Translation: CASSLENSQMAQYF.

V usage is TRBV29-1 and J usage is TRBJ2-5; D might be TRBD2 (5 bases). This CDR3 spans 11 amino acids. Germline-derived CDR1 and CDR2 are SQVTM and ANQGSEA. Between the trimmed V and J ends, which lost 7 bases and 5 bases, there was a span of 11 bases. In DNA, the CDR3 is TGCAGCGGGGGAGAGTTGGAGACCCAGTACTTC. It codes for CSGGELETQYF.

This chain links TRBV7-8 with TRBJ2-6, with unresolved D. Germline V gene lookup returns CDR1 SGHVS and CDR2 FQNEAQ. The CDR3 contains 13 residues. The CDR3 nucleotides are TGTGCTACGACGGTCTCTGGGGCCAACGTCCTGACTTTC. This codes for CATTVSGANVLTF.

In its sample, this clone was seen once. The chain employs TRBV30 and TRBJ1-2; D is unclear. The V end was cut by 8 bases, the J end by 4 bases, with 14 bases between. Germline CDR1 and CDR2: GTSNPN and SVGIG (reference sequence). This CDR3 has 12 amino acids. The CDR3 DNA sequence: TGTGCCCGGATTGAGGGAGGCTATGGCTACACCTTC. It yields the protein CARIEGGYGYTF.

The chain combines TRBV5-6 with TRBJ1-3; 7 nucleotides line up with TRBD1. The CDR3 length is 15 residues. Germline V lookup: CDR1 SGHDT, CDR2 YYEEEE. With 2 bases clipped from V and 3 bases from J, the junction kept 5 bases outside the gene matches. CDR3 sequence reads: CASSFRGLFGNTIYF. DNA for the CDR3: TGTGCCAGCAGCTTTAGGGGGCTGTTTGGAAACACCATATATTTT.

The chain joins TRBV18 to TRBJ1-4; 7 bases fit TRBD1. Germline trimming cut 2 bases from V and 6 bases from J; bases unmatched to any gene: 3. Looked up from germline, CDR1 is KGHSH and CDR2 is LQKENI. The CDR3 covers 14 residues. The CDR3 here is CASSPGTGDEKLFF. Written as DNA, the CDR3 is TGTGCCAGCTCACCAGGCACAGGGGATGAAAAACTGTTTTTT.

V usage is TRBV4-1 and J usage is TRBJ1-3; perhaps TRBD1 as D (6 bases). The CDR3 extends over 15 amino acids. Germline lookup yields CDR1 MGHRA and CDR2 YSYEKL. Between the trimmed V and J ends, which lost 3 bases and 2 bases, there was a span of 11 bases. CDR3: CASSQSRGAGNTIYF. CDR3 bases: TGCGCCAGCAGCCAGTCCAGGGGTGCTGGAAACACCATATATTTT.

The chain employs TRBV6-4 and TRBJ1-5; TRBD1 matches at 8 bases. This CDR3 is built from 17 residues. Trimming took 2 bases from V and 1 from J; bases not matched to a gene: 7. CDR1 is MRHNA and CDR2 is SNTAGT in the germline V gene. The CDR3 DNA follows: TGTGCCAGCAGTGACCCCGGACAGGGCCGCAGCAATCAGCCCCAGCATTTT. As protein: CASSDPGQGRSNQPQHF.

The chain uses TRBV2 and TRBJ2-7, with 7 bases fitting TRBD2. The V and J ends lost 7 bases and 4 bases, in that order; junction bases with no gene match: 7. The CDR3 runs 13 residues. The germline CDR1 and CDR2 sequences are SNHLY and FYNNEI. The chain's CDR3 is CASNGWEGYEQYF. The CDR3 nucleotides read TGTGCCAGCAATGGGTGGGAGGGGTACGAGCAGTACTTC.

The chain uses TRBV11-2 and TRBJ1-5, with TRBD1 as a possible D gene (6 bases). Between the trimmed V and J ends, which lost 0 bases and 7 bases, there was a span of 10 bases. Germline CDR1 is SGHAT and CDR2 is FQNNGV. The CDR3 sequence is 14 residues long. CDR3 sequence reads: CASSLDRGAQPQHF. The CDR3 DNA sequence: TGTGCCAGCAGCTTAGATCGGGGGGCCCAGCCCCAGCATTTT.